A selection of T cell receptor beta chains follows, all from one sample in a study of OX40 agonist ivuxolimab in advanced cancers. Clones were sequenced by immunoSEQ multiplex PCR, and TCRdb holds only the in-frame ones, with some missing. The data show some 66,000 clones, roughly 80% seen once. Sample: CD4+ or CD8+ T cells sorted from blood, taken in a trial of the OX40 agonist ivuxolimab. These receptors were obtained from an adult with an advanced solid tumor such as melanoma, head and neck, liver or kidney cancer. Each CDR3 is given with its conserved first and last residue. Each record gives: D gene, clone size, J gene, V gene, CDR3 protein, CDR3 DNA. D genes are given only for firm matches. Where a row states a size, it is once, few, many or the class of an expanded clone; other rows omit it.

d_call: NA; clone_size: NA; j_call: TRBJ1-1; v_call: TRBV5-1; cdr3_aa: CASSVQGWNTEAFF; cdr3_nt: TGCGCCAGCAGCGTACAGGGATGGAACACTGAAGCTTTCTTT
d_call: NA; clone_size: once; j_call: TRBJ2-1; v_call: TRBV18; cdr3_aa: CASSPPRAESSYNEQFF; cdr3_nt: TGTGCCAGCTCACCACCCCGAGCGGAGAGCTCCTACAATGAGCAGTTCTTC
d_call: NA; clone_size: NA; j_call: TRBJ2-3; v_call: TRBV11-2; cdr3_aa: CARSQVTDTQYF; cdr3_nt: TGTGCCCGCAGCCAGGTTACAGATACGCAGTATTTT
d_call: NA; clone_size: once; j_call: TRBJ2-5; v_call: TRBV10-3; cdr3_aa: CAARGDQPSETQYF; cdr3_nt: TGTGCCGCCCGAGGGGACCAGCCTTCAGAGACCCAGTACTTC
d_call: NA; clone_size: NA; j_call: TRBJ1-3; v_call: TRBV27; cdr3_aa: CASSLAGTIGNTIYF; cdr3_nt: TGTGCCAGCAGTTTAGCAGGTACCATTGGAAACACCATATATTTT
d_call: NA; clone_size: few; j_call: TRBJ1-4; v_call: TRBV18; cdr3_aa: CASSPPETRRRFF; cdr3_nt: TGTGCCAGCTCACCACCGGAAACCAGAAGGCGGTTTTTT
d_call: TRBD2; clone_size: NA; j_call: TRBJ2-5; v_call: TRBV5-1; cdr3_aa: CASRPPSGQETQYF; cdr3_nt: TGCGCCAGCCGGCCGCCTAGCGGCCAAGAGACCCAGTACTTC
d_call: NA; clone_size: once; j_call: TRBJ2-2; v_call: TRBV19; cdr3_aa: CASSSREFGELFF; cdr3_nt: TGTGCCAGTAGTAGTAGAGAATTCGGGGAGCTGTTTTTT
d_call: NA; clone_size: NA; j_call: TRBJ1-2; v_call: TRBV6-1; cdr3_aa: CASSEGTLGGGDNYGYTF; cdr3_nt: TGTGCCAGCAGTGAAGGGACACTGGGTGGGGGAGATAACTATGGCTACACCTTC
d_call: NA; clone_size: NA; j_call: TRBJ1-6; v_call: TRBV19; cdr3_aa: CASKNDESSPLHF; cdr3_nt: TGTGCCAGTAAAAATGACGAAAGTTCACCCCTCCACTTT
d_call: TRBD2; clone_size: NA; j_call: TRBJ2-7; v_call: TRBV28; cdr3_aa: CASRSRGRASYEQYF; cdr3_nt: TGTGCCAGCAGGAGTCGGGGGAGGGCTTCCTACGAGCAGTACTTC
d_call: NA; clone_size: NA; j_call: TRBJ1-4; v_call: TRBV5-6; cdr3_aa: CASSLRTPKAGEKLFF; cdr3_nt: TGTGCCAGCAGCTTACGGACCCCGAAGGCTGGTGAAAAACTGTTTTTT
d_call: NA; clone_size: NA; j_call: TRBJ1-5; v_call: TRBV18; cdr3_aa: CASSPIPSGNQPQHF; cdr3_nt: TGTGCCAGCTCACCGATCCCGAGTGGCAATCAGCCCCAGCATTTT
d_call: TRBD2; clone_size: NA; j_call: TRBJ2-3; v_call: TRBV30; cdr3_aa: CAWRAGGVDTQYF; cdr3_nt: TGTGCCTGGAGGGCCGGGGGGGTAGATACGCAGTATTTT
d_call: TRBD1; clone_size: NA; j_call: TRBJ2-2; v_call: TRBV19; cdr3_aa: CASSRRDRDAGELFF; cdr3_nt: TGTGCCAGTAGTAGACGGGACAGGGACGCCGGGGAGCTGTTTTTT
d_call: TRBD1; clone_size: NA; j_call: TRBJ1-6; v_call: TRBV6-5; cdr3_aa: CASSSTGVKSPLHF; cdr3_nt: TGTGCCAGCAGCAGTACAGGGGTGAAGTCACCCCTCCACTTT
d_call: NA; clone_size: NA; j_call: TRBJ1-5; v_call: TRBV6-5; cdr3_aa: CASTARGGNQPQHF; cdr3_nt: TGTGCCAGCACTGCAAGGGGGGGCAATCAGCCCCAGCATTTT
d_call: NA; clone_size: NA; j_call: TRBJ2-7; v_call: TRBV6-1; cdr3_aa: CASIAGFSYEQYF; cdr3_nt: TGTGCCAGCATCGCAGGTTTCTCCTACGAGCAGTACTTC
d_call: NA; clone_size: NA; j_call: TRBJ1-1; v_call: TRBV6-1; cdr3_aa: CASSDFLDLSGTEAFF; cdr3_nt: TGTGCCAGCAGTGATTTTCTGGACCTGTCGGGGACTGAAGCTTTCTTT
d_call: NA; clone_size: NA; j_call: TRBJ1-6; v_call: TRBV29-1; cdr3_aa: CSVEVTQNSPLHF; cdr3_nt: TGCAGCGTTGAAGTCACCCAAAATTCACCCCTCCACTTT
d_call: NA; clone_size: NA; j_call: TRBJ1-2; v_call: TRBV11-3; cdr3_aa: CASSTPRGGYYGYTF; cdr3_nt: TGTGCCAGCAGCACGCCGAGAGGGGGATACTATGGCTACACCTTC
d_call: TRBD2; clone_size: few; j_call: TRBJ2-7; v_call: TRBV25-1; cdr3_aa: CASSTPLGSGRGEQYF; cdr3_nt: TGTGCCAGCAGTACCCCCCTTGGGAGCGGGAGGGGCGAGCAGTACTTC
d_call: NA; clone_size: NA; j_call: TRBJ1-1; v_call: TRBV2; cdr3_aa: CASSEGLDTEAFF; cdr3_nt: TGTGCCAGCAGTGAGGGGTTGGACACTGAAGCTTTCTTT